This TCR beta chain was recorded in a study of blood T cell repertoires in COVID-19. Across the study: T cells, B-cell-depleted T cells, or PBMCs provided the cDNA or gDNA that served as material.

Authors' data handling: Counts of nucleated cells, estimated from reference gene primer amplification, were obtained. Profiling relied on immunoSEQ multiplex PCR, and the TCRdb table lists in-frame clones only, not all of them. That table gives V, J and clone size, and the DNA gave D and trimming. The table has some 120,000 clones, 88% seen once. Per germline, CDR1 SQVTM and CDR2 ANQGSEA. This CDR3 has 11 residues. The trim removed 5 bases at V and 6 bases at J, leaving 2 bases unmatched. Material: peripheral blood. The gene calls are TRBV29-1 and TRBJ1-2; 8 bases match TRBD1. This receptor was identified in a woman older than 75 with acute or convalescent COVID-19. CDR3 loop: CSVPRGHGYTF. Written as DNA, the CDR3 is TGCAGCGTTCCCAGGGGGCATGGCTACACCTTC.